What follows are 11 T cell receptor beta chains derived from one specimen sequenced in a study of blood T cells in healthy people across ages. The use of a sample-barcoded 5' primer and a J-beta primer mix characterized a second PCR of about 7 to 12 cycles. TCRdb fed the 5' RACE reads into MiXCR, producing one record per CDR3 protein. The table has roughly 1.7 million distinct CDR3 sequences, about 35% seen once; the top ten hold roughly 12%. The sample comprised blood. The receptor source for this set is a woman aged 25-40 years in good health.

This chain connects TRBV20-1 to TRBJ2-1, with D perhaps matching TRBD2 (6 bases). The CDR3 totals 13 residues. The germline V gene has CDR1 DFQATT and CDR2 SNEGSKA (reference sequence). The ends were cut back, 7 bases at V and 7 bases at J, with 17 bases in the middle. CDR3 sequence (DNA): TGCAGTGTTGGTAGCGGCACGGGGAATGAGCAGTTCTTC. Its protein is CSVGSGTGNEQFF.

The genes are TRBV12-3 or TRBV12-4 and TRBJ1-4, with D possibly TRBD1 on 6 matching bases. The CDR3 runs 14 residues. Trimming stripped 1 base from V and 7 bases from J, with 10 bases between. The CDR3 loop is CASSLGTAGEKLFF. DNA of the CDR3: TGTGCCAGCAGTTTAGGGACAGCCGGTGAAAAACTGTTTTTT.

Ten or more counts support this clonotype. The rearrangement links TRBV20-1 to TRBJ1-2; D remains ambiguous. V lost 5 bases and J lost 4, with 11 bases in between. CDR3 length: 12 residues. Germline CDR1 DFQATT, CDR2 SNEGSKA (reference sequence). CDR3 sequence: CSAPGRSYGYTF. DNA of the CDR3: TGCAGTGCTCCTGGGCGGTCCTATGGCTACACCTTC.

The rearrangement joins TRBV5-1 to TRBJ1-2, with 7 bases identical to TRBD1. The CDR3 is 15 residues long. Germline V gene sequence: CDR1 SGHRS, CDR2 YFSETQ. J gave up 3 bases and V 4 bases, and 9 bases lay outside the gene matches. For the CDR3, the DNA is TGCGCCAGCAGCCCCGAGACAGGGACTCACTATGGCTACACCTTC. Amino acids: CASSPETGTHYGYTF.

This chain uses TRBV20-1 with TRBJ2-5; unclear D gene. The CDR3 length is 14 residues. Deletions cut 0 bases from V and 4 bases from J, with 12 bases between. Per germline, CDR1 DFQATT and CDR2 SNEGSKA (reference sequence). CDR3 sequence (DNA): TGCAGTGCTAGAGATGTAGGGATTGGAGAGACCCAGTACTTC. Its translation: CSARDVGIGETQYF.

J is TRBJ2-2 and V is TRBV6-5; 12 nucleotides align to TRBD2. The CDR3 runs to 16 residues. J was trimmed by 5 bases and V by 5 bases; bases with no gene match: 6. Germline CDR1 and CDR2: MNHEY and SVGAGI. DNA of the CDR3: TGTGCCAGCAGTAAGACTAGCGGGAGACTAACCGGGGAGCTGTTTTTT. Protein: CASSKTSGRLTGELFF.

The chain employs TRBV5-4 and TRBJ2-5, with 7 bases that match TRBD1. The CDR3 totals 14 residues. Trimming removed 3 bases from V and 2 bases from J; junction bases left unmatched: 4. Germline V CDR1 and CDR2: SGHNT, YYREEE (reference sequence). In nucleotides, the CDR3 is TGTGCCAGCAGCTGGGACAGCGCTCAAGAGACCCAGTACTTC. This translates into CASSWDSAQETQYF.

The table lists this clonotype with a few counts. The chain has TRBV6-2 or TRBV6-3 and TRBJ2-1, with 13 bases lining up with TRBD2. CDR3 length: 21 residues. Germline loops: CDR1 MNHEY, CDR2 SVGEGT. The ends lost 5 bases at V and 0 bases at J; junction bases unmatched: 16. Here the CDR3 reads CASSHLGTSGIRRSSYNEQFF. As DNA, the CDR3 is TGTGCCAGCAGTCATCTTGGGACTAGCGGGATCCGCCGGAGCTCCTACAATGAGCAGTTCTTC.

This clonotype was seen a handful of times. The chain is built from TRBV7-9 and TRBJ2-1; D remains ambiguous. The length of the CDR3 is 13 residues. Trimming stripped 4 bases from V and 4 bases from J, with 8 bases between. Germline assignment: CDR1 SEHNR and CDR2 FQNEAQ (reference sequence). CDR3 nucleotides: TGTGCCAGCAGCTCCGCGGTATACAATGAGCAGTTCTTC. It specifies CASSSAVYNEQFF.

V gene TRBV12-3 or TRBV12-4 combines with J gene TRBJ2-6; weak D call: TRBD1 (6 bases). V was pared by 7 bases and J by 0 bases, with 16 bases between. The CDR3 extends over 17 amino acids. The CDR3 nucleotides are TGTGCCAGCACCCAGGCAGGGGATCTCTCTGGGGCCAACGTCCTGACTTTC. Encoded protein: CASTQAGDLSGANVLTF.

This clonotype was seen a few times. The chain has TRBV7-9 and TRBJ1-5; TRBD1 matches at 7 bases. V lost 5 bases, J lost 2 bases, and 6 bases stayed unmatched. The CDR3 is 15 residues long. Germline V CDR1 and CDR2: SEHNR, FQNEAQ (reference sequence). The DNA of the CDR3 is TGTGCCAGCAGCCCGACAGGGCACGGCAATCAGCCCCAGCATTTT. Protein product: CASSPTGHGNQPQHF.